This T cell receptor beta chain was identified during a study of response to subunit inactivated influenza vaccine. Whole-study findings and limits: Authors suggested each seasonal flu vaccination may recruit only limited numbers of new T cells.

A single record per CDR3 protein comes from TCRdb applying MiXCR to the RT-PCR reads. Of 500,000 or so distinct CDR3 sequences in the sample, approximately 15% were seen once. This clonotype was seen only once. What it binds is not known. Trimming stripped 5 bases from V and 8 bases from J, with 15 bases between. Germline CDR1 SGHTA, CDR2 FQGNSA. The CDR3 has 13 residues. The chain employs TRBV7-2 and TRBJ1-1, with a weak D call TRBD1 (5 bases). The sequence came from a man aged 45 to 70 who received an inactivated influenza vaccine. Material: CD4+ T cells sorted from PBMCs, obtained about 23 months after vaccination. The CDR3 protein is CASSPLLGGEAFF. The CDR3 nucleotides read TGTGCCAGCAGCCCGCTACTGGGGGGAGAAGCTTTCTTT.